A selection of T cell receptor beta chains follows, all from one sample in a study of blood T cells in healthy people across ages. Each CDR3 protein gets one entry after TCRdb re-called the 5' RACE reads with MiXCR. Of under 950,000 distinct CDR3 sequences in the sample, about 20% are singletons; the top ten hold under 25%. Sequenced input: blood. The receptors stem from a man between 70 and 80 years old in good health. The CDR3 runs from the conserved cysteine through the conserved F or W. D genes are given only for firm matches. A clone size is listed for some rows: how often the clone was seen (once, few, many), or a class if it is expanded.

J gene: TRBJ2-5; V gene: TRBV20-1; clone size: NA; D gene: NA; CDR3 DNA: TGCAGTGCTAGGTTTCCGGAGACCCAGTACTTC; CDR3 protein: CSARFPETQYF
J gene: TRBJ2-3; V gene: TRBV5-1; clone size: few; D gene: TRBD1; CDR3 DNA: TGCGCCAGCAGCCAGAGGTCCGGGACAGGGAACACAGATACGCAGTATTTT; CDR3 protein: CASSQRSGTGNTDTQYF
J gene: TRBJ2-5; V gene: TRBV29-1; clone size: many; D gene: TRBD2; CDR3 DNA: TGCAGCGTTTGGGGACTAGCGGGAGCCCAAGAGACCCAGTACTTC; CDR3 protein: CSVWGLAGAQETQYF
J gene: TRBJ2-1; V gene: TRBV24-1; clone size: few; D gene: TRBD1; CDR3 DNA: TGTGCCACCAGTGATCCTGACAGGGGGCCCTACAATGAGCAGTTCTTC; CDR3 protein: CATSDPDRGPYNEQFF
J gene: TRBJ1-1; V gene: TRBV13; clone size: NA; D gene: TRBD1; CDR3 DNA: TGTGCCAGCAGCCCCAGGGACAGGTCCACTGAAGCTTTCTTT; CDR3 protein: CASSPRDRSTEAFF
J gene: TRBJ2-1; V gene: TRBV25-1; clone size: NA; D gene: NA; CDR3 DNA: TGTGCCAGCAGTGAATATACCCTCACGGAATCACTTGGCGATGAGCAGTTCTTC; CDR3 protein: CASSEYTLTESLGDEQFF
J gene: TRBJ2-7; V gene: TRBV20-1; clone size: few; D gene: TRBD1; CDR3 DNA: TGCAGTGCCGGTAGGGGACAGGGGGCGTACGAGCAGTACTTC; CDR3 protein: CSAGRGQGAYEQYF
J gene: TRBJ1-2; V gene: TRBV14; clone size: few; D gene: TRBD1; CDR3 DNA: TGTGCCAGCAGCCAGGAACAGGGGTACGGCTACACCTTC; CDR3 protein: CASSQEQGYGYTF
J gene: TRBJ1-1; V gene: TRBV12-3/TRBV12-4; clone size: few; D gene: NA; CDR3 DNA: TGTGCCAGCAGTGACCCGGGACTACAGAACACTGAAGCTTTCTTT; CDR3 protein: CASSDPGLQNTEAFF
J gene: TRBJ1-3; V gene: TRBV6-6; clone size: many; D gene: NA; CDR3 DNA: TGTGCCAGCAGCCAGACACCAATTGGAAACACCATATATTTT; CDR3 protein: CASSQTPIGNTIYF
J gene: TRBJ2-3; V gene: TRBV7-2; clone size: NA; D gene: NA; CDR3 DNA: TGTGCCAGCAGCTGGGGCGACATTCGCGCGCAGTATTTT; CDR3 protein: CASSWGDIRAQYF
J gene: TRBJ2-2; V gene: TRBV11-1; clone size: few; D gene: NA; CDR3 DNA: TGTGCCAGCAGCTTAGGCCCCGGGACTAACACCGGGGAGCTGTTTTTT; CDR3 protein: CASSLGPGTNTGELFF
J gene: TRBJ2-7; V gene: TRBV4-2; clone size: NA; D gene: TRBD2; CDR3 DNA: TGTGCCAGCAGCCAAGGTACTAGCGGGGGTTACGAGCAGTACTTC; CDR3 protein: CASSQGTSGGYEQYF
J gene: TRBJ2-1; V gene: TRBV20-1; clone size: few; D gene: NA; CDR3 DNA: TGCAGTGCTATACGATCCAGCGGCAATGAGCAGTTCTTC; CDR3 protein: CSAIRSSGNEQFF
J gene: TRBJ1-2; V gene: TRBV20-1; clone size: few; D gene: TRBD1; CDR3 DNA: TGCAGTGCTGAGGGGACAGGACTTAACTATGGCTACACCTTC; CDR3 protein: CSAEGTGLNYGYTF
J gene: TRBJ1-4; V gene: TRBV3-1; clone size: few; D gene: NA; CDR3 DNA: TGTGCCAGCAGCCTACGACAGCCGGCTAATGAAAAACTGTTTTTT; CDR3 protein: CASSLRQPANEKLFF